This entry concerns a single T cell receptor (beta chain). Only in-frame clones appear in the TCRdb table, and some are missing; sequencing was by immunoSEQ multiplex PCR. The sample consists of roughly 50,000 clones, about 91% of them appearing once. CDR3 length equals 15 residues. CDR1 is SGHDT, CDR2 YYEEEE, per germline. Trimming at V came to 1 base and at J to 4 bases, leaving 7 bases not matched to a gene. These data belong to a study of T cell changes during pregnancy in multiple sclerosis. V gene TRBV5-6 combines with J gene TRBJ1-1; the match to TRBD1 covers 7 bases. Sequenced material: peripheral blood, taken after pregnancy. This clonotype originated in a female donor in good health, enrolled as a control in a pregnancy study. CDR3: CASSLFGQGGTEAFF. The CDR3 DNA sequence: TGTGCCAGCAGCTTGTTCGGGCAGGGGGGCACTGAAGCTTTCTTT.